This TCR beta chain was profiled in a study of CD8+ T cells in alopecia areata. Study observations and caveats: Normal scalp showed lower clonality than lesional scalp, especially alopecia totalis/universalis.

V dropped 4 bases and J dropped 0 bases, with 14 bases sitting between them. This CDR3 has 16 amino acids. Germline CDR1 is SGHRS and CDR2 is YFSETQ. As concerns this clone: Its antigen is undetermined.

RNA was extracted and reverse transcribed into cDNA as the sequencing template. The table came from immunoSEQ multiplex PCR; TCRdb's copy has only in-frame clones and leaves some out. The table includes approximately 150,000 clones, about 54% detected once. The material sequenced was CD4+ T cells sorted from blood. This rearrangement joins TRBV5-1 to TRBJ2-1; possibly TRBD2 for D (6 bases). This sequence was found in a human donor in good health. DNA of the CDR3: TGCGCCAGCAGCCGTACCGGGACTCACTCCTACAATGAGCAGTTCTTC. Amino acid sequence: CASSRTGTHSYNEQFF.